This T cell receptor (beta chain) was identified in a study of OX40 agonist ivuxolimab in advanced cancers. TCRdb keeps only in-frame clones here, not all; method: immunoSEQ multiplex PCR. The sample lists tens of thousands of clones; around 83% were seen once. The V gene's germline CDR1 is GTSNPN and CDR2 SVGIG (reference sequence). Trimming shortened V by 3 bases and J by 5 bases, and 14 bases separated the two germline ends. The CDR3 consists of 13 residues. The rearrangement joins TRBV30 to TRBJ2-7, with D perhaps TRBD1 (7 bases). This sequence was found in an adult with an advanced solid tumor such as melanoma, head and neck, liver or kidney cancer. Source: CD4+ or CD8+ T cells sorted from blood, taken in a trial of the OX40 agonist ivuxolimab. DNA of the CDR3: TGTGCCTGGAGCGGGGCAGGGGGGAACGAGCAGTACTTC. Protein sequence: CAWSGAGGNEQYF.